The rows below give T cell receptor beta chains drawn from one sample of a study of beta chain features in type 1 diabetes. TCRdb's copy holds only in-frame clones and misses some; the assay was immunoSEQ multiplex PCR. Among hundreds of thousands of clones listed, roughly 8% were seen once. Sequencing was performed on central memory CD4+ T cells from blood. Receptors originate from a woman aged 18 to 35 in good health. Both conserved end residues are part of each CDR3. The D gene is left open where the match is weak. The size entry is marked missing in some rows and otherwise reads once, few, many or a size class.

TRBV29-1,TRBD1,TRBJ1-2,few,CSGGDSSNYGYTF,TGCAGCGGGGGGGACAGCTCAAATTATGGCTACACCTTC
TRBV7-2,TRBD2,TRBJ2-2,few,CASSPGSSGSLAGELFF,TGTGCCAGCAGCCCGGGGAGTAGCGGGAGTTTGGCGGGGGAGCTGTTTTTT
TRBV15,TRBD2,TRBJ2-5,.,CATSRGAGGKYQETQYF,TGTGCCACCAGCAGAGGGGCGGGGGGCAAGTACCAAGAGACCCAGTACTTC
TRBV27,.,TRBJ2-6,.,CASSPSTRSSGANVLTF,TGTGCCAGCAGTCCATCGACTAGGTCTTCTGGGGCCAACGTCCTGACTTTC
TRBV6-5,.,TRBJ1-3,.,CASRSQSSGNTIYF,TGTGCCAGCAGATCTCAGAGCTCTGGAAACACCATATATTTT
TRBV4-3,.,TRBJ2-7,.,CASSQEGGDYEQYF,TGCGCCAGCAGCCAAGAGGGCGGGGACTACGAGCAGTACTTC
TRBV9,.,TRBJ2-3,few,CASSRWSTDTQYF,TGTGCCAGCAGCCGCTGGTCCACAGATACGCAGTATTTT
TRBV9,TRBD2,TRBJ2-1,.,CASSVAAGSSGIVNEQFF,TGTGCCAGCAGCGTAGCCGCAGGATCGAGCGGGATAGTCAATGAGCAGTTCTTC
TRBV4-3,TRBD2,TRBJ2-1,few,CASSQEITSGNEQFF,TGCGCCAGCAGCCAAGAAATTACTAGCGGCAATGAGCAGTTCTTC
TRBV7-3,.,TRBJ2-1,.,CASSLSSRGQGEQFF,TGTGCCAGCAGCTTAAGTTCTAGGGGCCAAGGGGAGCAGTTCTTC
TRBV4-3,TRBD1,TRBJ1-2,.,CASSQVQGAEGYTF,TGCGCCAGCAGCCAAGTACAGGGGGCAGAGGGCTACACCTTC
TRBV7-7,.,TRBJ2-5,many,CASSLDFSETQYF,TGTGCTAGCAGCTTAGACTTCTCGGAGACCCAGTACTTC
TRBV7-3,.,TRBJ2-3,few,CASSLRAADTQYF,TGTGCCAGCAGCTTAAGGGCGGCAGATACGCAGTATTTT
TRBV9,.,TRBJ2-5,many,CASSQGDRGPQYF,TGTGCCAGCAGCCAAGGGGACCGAGGGCCCCAGTACTTC
TRBV7-2,TRBD2,TRBJ2-3,.,CASSWGGDRTDTQYF,TGTGCCAGCAGTTGGGGGGGAGATCGCACAGATACGCAGTATTTT
TRBV5-5,.,TRBJ1-5,.,CEPSGLFGNQPQHF,TGTGAACCGTCAGGGTTATTCGGCAATCAGCCCCAGCATTTT
TRBV7-7,TRBD2,TRBJ2-1,.,CASSPGLAGVEQFF,TGTGCTAGCAGTCCGGGACTAGCGGGAGTTGAGCAGTTCTTC
TRBV15,.,TRBJ2-2,once,CATSRRRRSGISAGELFF,TGTGCCACCAGCAGACGTCGAAGATCAGGGATTTCAGCCGGGGAGCTGTTTTTT
TRBV7-6,.,TRBJ2-7,.,CASSLGRGEQYF,TGTGCCAGCAGCTTAGGTAGGGGTGAGCAGTACTTC
TRBV9,TRBD2,TRBJ2-1,.,CASSASPGTSGRGEQFF,TGTGCCAGCAGCGCAAGCCCCGGGACTAGCGGGAGAGGTGAGCAGTTCTTC
TRBV6-1,.,TRBJ2-1,.,CASSRGGTKFDEQFF,TGTGCCAGCAGCCGGGGTGGTACAAAGTTCGATGAGCAGTTCTTC
TRBV11-2,TRBD2,TRBJ2-1,.,CASSRGLAVSDEQFF,TGTGCCAGCAGCCGTGGACTAGCGGTTTCGGATGAGCAGTTCTTC
TRBV7-9,.,TRBJ1-1,few,CASSSPGGGRGTEAFF,TGTGCCAGCAGCTCCCCGGGCGGGGGGCGAGGAACTGAAGCTTTCTTT
TRBV15,.,TRBJ1-4,many,CATSRVDEKLFF,TGTGCCACCAGCAGAGTGGATGAAAAACTGTTTTTT
TRBV18,.,TRBJ2-1,many,CASSGPGGEQFF,TGTGCCAGCTCGGGCCCCGGTGGGGAGCAGTTCTTC
TRBV11-2,TRBD1,TRBJ2-7,few,CASGTGAPYWYF,TGTGCCAGCGGGACAGGGGCCCCGTACTGGTACTTC
TRBV7-2,TRBD2,TRBJ2-1,few,CASSLLAEKEQFF,TGTGCCAGCAGCTTACTAGCGGAAAAAGAGCAGTTCTTC
TRBV4-2,TRBD2,TRBJ2-1,.,CASSQDPRLADNEQFF,TGTGCCAGCAGCCAAGATCCGCGACTAGCGGACAATGAGCAGTTCTTC